These 6 T cell receptor beta chains were sequenced from one sample in a study of control samples from healthy donors and cancer patients. Sequenced by immunoSEQ multiplex PCR; TCRdb stores in-frame clones only, minus some. The profile shows more than 100,000 clones, 80% to 95% of them singletons. Material for sequencing was blood. Receptors originate from a man aged 18 to 29 in good health.

This chain uses TRBV2 with TRBJ1-1; no definite D call. The V end lost 0 bases, the J end lost 5 bases, and 13 bases lay between the germline ends. The CDR3 runs to 15 residues. From germline, CDR1 is SNHLY and CDR2 FYNNEI. CDR3 sequence: CASSEADRAGTEAFF. For the CDR3, the DNA is TGTGCCAGCAGTGAAGCGGATAGGGCCGGGACTGAAGCTTTCTTT.

The chain employs TRBV11-2 and TRBJ1-1; the D is unclear. Deletions cut 1 base from V and 6 bases from J, with 15 bases between. The CDR3 is 15 amino acids. CDR1 and CDR2 (germline): SGHAT, FQNNGV. The CDR3 here is CASSLARIQPAEAFF. CDR3 nucleotide sequence: TGTGCCAGCAGCTTAGCCCGCATACAACCCGCTGAAGCTTTCTTT.

The chain couples TRBV28 to TRBJ2-3; TRBD2 aligns across 9 bases. The trim removed 2 bases at V and 5 bases at J, leaving 11 bases unmatched. Germline CDR1 reads MDHEN; CDR2 reads SYDVKM. The CDR3 is 17 amino acids. The CDR3 bases are TGTGCCAGCAGTTTAATGGGAGGCGGGAGGGCTAAAGATACGCAGTATTTT. Residues: CASSLMGGGRAKDTQYF.

The chain recombines TRBV19 with TRBJ2-5, with D possibly TRBD2 on 5 matching bases. The V end was cut by 8 bases, the J end by 5 bases, with 15 bases between. CDR1 is LNHDA and CDR2 is SQIVND in the germline V gene (reference sequence). This CDR3 region has 13 residues. The CDR3 DNA is TGTGCCAGTGGCCTCGCGGGTCAGGAGACCCAGTACTTC. Its protein product is CASGLAGQETQYF.

This chain joins TRBV10-3 and TRBJ2-7; 7 bases fit TRBD2. CDR3 length: 14 amino acids. V was clipped by 6 bases and J by 2 bases; unmatched bases: 7. Germline CDR1 reads ENHRY; CDR2 reads SYGVKD. The CDR3 region has the DNA TGTGCCATCAGGCAAGCGGGGAATACCTACGAGCAGTACTTC. It encodes CAIRQAGNTYEQYF.

A few counts support this clone. The chain has TRBV30 and TRBJ2-1; D is unclear. CDR3 length: 16 amino acids. Germline V lookup: CDR1 GTSNPN, CDR2 SVGIG (reference sequence). V was trimmed by 7 bases and J by 0 bases, leaving 19 bases between them. The CDR3 sequence: CASLSRQPSSYNEQFF. The CDR3 bases are TGTGCCTCCCTCTCACGACAACCTAGCTCCTACAATGAGCAGTTCTTC.